Shown below are 7 T cell receptor beta chains from a single sample sequenced in a study of T cell responses to AZD1222 COVID-19 vaccine (dated by TCRdb to the early 2020s). The protocol used for the library was the immunoSEQ multiplex PCR assay. This is the immuneACCESS table as TCRdb keeps it, with only in-frame sequences that have V and J called. A part of the clones is gone; compared with another copy, unresolved V genes explain less than half, and the rest is unexplained. The sample records 110,000 or so clones, approximately 83% of which are singletons. In total, the top ten clones hold approximately 8.5% of the sample. This specimen's time point label, interpreted: baseline before first vaccination. The sequences come from peripheral blood, collected on day 0 of AZD1222 vaccination. Every receptor here comes from an adult in good health.

J is TRBJ2-1 and V is TRBV18, with TRBD1 matching over 10 bases. There are 16 residues in the CDR3. Germline CDR1 KGHSH, CDR2 LQKENI. V was pared by 3 bases and J by 3 bases, with 5 bases of the junction left unmatched. DNA of the CDR3: TGTGCCAGCTCACCGGGGACAGGGGTGGGCTACAATGAGCAGTTCTTC. As protein: CASSPGTGVGYNEQFF.

The chain joins TRBV2 to TRBJ1-1; the D gene is possibly TRBD1 (6 bases). Germline V gene lookup returns CDR1 SNHLY and CDR2 FYNNEI. The V end lost 6 bases, the J end lost 0 bases, and 23 bases lay between the germline ends. The CDR3 has 18 residues. The CDR3 DNA reads TGTGCCAGCAGATTACTTACACAGGGCGCTAAATTGAACACTGAAGCTTTCTTT. Its translation is CASRLLTQGAKLNTEAFF.

The chain couples TRBV3-1 (or the pseudogene TRBV3-2) to TRBJ2-7; tentative D call: TRBD2 (6 bases). V lost 0 bases, J lost 5 bases, and 8 bases lay in between. The V gene's germline CDR1 is LGHDT and CDR2 YNNKEL (reference sequence). CDR3 size: 13 residues. The CDR3 protein is CASSQDWGDEQYF. The CDR3 region has the DNA TGTGCCAGCAGCCAAGATTGGGGGGACGAGCAGTACTTC.

This chain uses TRBV16 with TRBJ2-2; D is perhaps TRBD2 (5 bases). This CDR3 region has 14 residues. Germline loops: CDR1 KGHSY, CDR2 FQNENV. The ends were cut back, 1 base at V and 7 bases at J, with 10 bases in the middle. The CDR3 reads CASSQFSSGGELFF. CDR3 sequence (DNA): TGTGCCAGCAGCCAATTCTCGAGCGGCGGGGAGCTGTTTTTT.

This clone was detected once. The chain uses TRBV4-3 and TRBJ1-1; D is unclear. Germline V CDR1 and CDR2: LGHNA, YSLEER. The CDR3 is 16 amino acids. Trimming left V 0 bases short and J 0 bases short, with 11 bases between. Here the CDR3 reads CASSQDLVRVNTEAFF. The DNA for the CDR3 is TGCGCCAGCAGCCAAGATTTGGTGAGGGTGAACACTGAAGCTTTCTTT.

The chain carries TRBV3-1 (or the pseudogene TRBV3-2) and TRBJ1-1, with TRBD1 identical over 7 bases. Germline loops: CDR1 LGHDT, CDR2 YNNKEL (reference sequence). V lost 4 bases, J lost 4 bases, and 6 bases stayed unmatched. CDR3 length: 14 amino acids. The CDR3 region is CASSPKGTVTEAFF. DNA of the CDR3: TGTGCCAGCAGCCCTAAGGGGACAGTCACTGAAGCTTTCTTT.

This clone has just one count. This sequence joins TRBV29-1 and TRBJ2-7; D gene unclear. This CDR3 region has 11 residues. Trimming left V 2 bases short and J 1 base short, with 3 bases between. The germline CDR1 and CDR2 sequences are SQVTM and ANQGSEA. The CDR3 sequence is CSVETSYEQYF. CDR3 nucleotides: TGCAGCGTTGAAACATCCTACGAGCAGTACTTC.